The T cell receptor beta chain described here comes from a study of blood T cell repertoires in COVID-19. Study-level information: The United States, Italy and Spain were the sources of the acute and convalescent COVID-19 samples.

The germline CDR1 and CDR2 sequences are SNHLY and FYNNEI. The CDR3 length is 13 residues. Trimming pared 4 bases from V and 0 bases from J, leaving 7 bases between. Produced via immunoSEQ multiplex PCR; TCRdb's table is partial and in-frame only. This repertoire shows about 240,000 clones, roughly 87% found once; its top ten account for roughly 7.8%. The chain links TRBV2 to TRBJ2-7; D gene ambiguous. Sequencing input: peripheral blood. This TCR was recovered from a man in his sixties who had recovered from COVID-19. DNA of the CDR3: TGTGCCAGCAGTGGAGGTGACTCCTACGAGCAGTACTTC. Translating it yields CASSGGDSYEQYF.